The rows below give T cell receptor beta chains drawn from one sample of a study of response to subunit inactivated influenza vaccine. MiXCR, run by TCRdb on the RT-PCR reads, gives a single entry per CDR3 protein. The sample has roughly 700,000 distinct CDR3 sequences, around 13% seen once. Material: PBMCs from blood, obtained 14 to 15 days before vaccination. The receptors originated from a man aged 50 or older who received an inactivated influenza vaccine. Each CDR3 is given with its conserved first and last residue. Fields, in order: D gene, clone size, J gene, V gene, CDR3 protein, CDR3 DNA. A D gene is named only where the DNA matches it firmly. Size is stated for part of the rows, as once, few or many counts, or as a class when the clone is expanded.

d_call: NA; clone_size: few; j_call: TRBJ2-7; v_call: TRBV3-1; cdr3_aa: CASSQEVSGYEQYF; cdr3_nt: TGTGCCAGCAGCCAGGAAGTGTCAGGGTACGAGCAGTACTTC
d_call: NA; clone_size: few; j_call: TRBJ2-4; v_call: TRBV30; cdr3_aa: CAWNRDRENIQYF; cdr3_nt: TGTGCCTGGAACCGGGACCGAGAAAACATTCAGTACTTC
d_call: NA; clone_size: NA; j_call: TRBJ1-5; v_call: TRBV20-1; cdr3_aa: CSARDTINQPQHF; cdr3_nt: TGCAGTGCTCGGGACACTATAAATCAGCCCCAGCATTTT
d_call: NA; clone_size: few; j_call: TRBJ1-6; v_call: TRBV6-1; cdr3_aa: CASSDRGSYNSPLHF; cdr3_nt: TGTGCCAGCAGTGACAGGGGCTCCTATAATTCACCCCTCCACTTT
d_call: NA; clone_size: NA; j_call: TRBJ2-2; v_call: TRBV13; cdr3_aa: CASSLKSGRGPGELFF; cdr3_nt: TGTGCCAGCAGCTTAAAAAGCGGCCGGGGGCCCGGGGAGCTGTTTTTT
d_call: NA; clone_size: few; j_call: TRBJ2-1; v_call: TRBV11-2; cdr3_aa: CASSLEVWTPGPSNYNEQFF; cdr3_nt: TGTGCCAGCAGCTTAGAAGTGTGGACTCCCGGCCCCTCAAACTACAATGAGCAGTTCTTC
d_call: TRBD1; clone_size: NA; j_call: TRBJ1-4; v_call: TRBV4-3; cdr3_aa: CASSPGDRTTNEKLFF; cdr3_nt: TGCGCCAGCAGCCCAGGGGACAGAACAACTAATGAAAAACTGTTTTTT
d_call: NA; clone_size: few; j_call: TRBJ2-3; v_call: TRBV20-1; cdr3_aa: CSARAWPSTDTQYF; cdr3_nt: TGCAGTGCTAGAGCATGGCCGAGCACAGATACGCAGTATTTT
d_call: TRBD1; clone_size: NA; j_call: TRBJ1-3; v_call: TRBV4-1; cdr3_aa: CASRHIRRTGEEGNTIYF; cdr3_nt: TGCGCCAGCAGGCACATTCGCCGGACAGGGGAGGAAGGAAACACCATATATTTT
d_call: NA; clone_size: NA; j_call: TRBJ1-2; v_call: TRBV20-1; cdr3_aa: CSARDMAQGGGYTF; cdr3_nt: TGCAGTGCTAGAGATATGGCACAGGGTGGGGGCTACACCTTC
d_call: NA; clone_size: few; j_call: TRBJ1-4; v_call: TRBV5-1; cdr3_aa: CASSLQNEKLFF; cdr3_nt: TGCGCCAGCAGCCTACAGAATGAAAAACTGTTTTTT
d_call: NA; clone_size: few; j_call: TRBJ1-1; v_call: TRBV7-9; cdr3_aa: CADRVGVNTEAFF; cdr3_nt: TGTGCAGACCGAGTTGGGGTTAACACTGAAGCTTTCTTT
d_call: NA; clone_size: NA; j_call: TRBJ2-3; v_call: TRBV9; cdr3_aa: CASSVEAGADTQYF; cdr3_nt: TGTGCCAGCAGCGTAGAGGCAGGGGCAGATACGCAGTATTTT
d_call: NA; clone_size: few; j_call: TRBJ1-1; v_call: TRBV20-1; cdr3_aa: CSARYEGTEAFF; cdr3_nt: TGCAGTGCTAGATACGAGGGCACTGAAGCTTTCTTT
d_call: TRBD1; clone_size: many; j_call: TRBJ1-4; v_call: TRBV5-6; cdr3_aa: CASSSTGSREKLFF; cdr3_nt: TGTGCCAGCAGTTCGACAGGGAGTCGCGAAAAACTGTTTTTT
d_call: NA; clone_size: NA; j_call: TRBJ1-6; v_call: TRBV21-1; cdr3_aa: CASIFFRGGGSSPLHF; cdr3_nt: TGTGCCAGCATATTTTTCAGGGGAGGGGGCAGTTCACCCCTCCACTTT
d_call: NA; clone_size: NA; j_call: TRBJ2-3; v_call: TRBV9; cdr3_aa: CASSNRGYSTSTDTQYF; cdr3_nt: TGTGCCAGCAGTAACCGGGGGTACTCGACTAGCACAGATACGCAGTATTTT
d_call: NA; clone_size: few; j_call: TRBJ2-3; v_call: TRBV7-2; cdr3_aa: CASRIRGWPGDVYF; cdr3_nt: TGTGCCAGCAGAATACGGGGGTGGCCGGGAGATGTGTATTTT
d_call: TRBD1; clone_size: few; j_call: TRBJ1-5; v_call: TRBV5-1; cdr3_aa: CASSLTGGQGQPQHF; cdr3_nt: TGCGCCAGCAGCTTGACCGGGGGACAGGGGCAGCCCCAGCATTTT
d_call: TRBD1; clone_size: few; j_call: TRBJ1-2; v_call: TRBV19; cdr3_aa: CASRDRVASYGYTF; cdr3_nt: TGTGCCAGCCGGGACAGGGTGGCGAGCTATGGCTACACCTTC
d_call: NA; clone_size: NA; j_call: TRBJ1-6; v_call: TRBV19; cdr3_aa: CASSMPLNNSPLHF; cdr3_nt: TGTGCCAGTAGTATGCCGCTGAATAATTCACCCCTCCACTTT
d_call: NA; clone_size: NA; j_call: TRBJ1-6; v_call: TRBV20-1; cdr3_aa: CSARVSLRENFEITRSYNSPLHF; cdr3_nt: TGCAGTGCTAGAGTTTCCCTCAGGGAAAACTTTGAAATAACCCGCTCCTATAATTCACCCCTCCACTTT
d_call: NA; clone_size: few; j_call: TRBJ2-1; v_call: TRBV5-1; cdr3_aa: CASSSRDFSYNEQFF; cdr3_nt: TGCGCCAGCAGCTCGCGGGACTTCTCCTACAATGAGCAGTTCTTC
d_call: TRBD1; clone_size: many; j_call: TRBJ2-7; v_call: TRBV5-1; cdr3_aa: CASSLRSAGGSEQYF; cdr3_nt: TGCGCCAGCAGCTTGAGGTCGGCAGGGGGAAGCGAGCAGTACTTC
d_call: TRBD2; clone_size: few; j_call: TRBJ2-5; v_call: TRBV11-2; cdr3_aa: CASSPVGLAANQETQYF; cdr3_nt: TGTGCCAGCAGCCCGGTCGGACTAGCGGCGAACCAAGAGACCCAGTACTTC
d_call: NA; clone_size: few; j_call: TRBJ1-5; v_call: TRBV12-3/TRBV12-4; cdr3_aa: CASSFGESNQPQHF; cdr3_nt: TGTGCCAGCAGTTTTGGGGAGAGCAATCAGCCCCAGCATTTT
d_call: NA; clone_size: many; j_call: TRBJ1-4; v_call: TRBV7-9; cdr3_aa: CASSPEGGSTNEKLFF; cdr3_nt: TGTGCCAGCAGCCCCGAGGGCGGTTCAACTAATGAAAAACTGTTTTTT
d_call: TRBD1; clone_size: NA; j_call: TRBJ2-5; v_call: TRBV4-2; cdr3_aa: CASSPRTGGEETQYF; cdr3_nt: TGTGCCAGCAGCCCGAGGACAGGGGGCGAGGAGACCCAGTACTTC
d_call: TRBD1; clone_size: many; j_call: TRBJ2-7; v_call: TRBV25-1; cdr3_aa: CASSGTGIYEQYF; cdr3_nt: TGTGCCAGCAGCGGGACAGGGATATACGAGCAGTACTTC